These 24 T cell receptor beta chains originate from one sample sequenced in a study of technical replicates of blood from a handful of donors (dated by TCRdb to 2017 to 2019). The library was made by the immunoSEQ multiplex PCR assay. Entries here come from immuneACCESS through TCRdb and include only in-frame sequences with V and J called. Some clones fail to appear in such tables; in the studies checked, an unresolved V gene covers under half of the shortfall, and the cause of the remainder is unknown. The sample yields 75,000 to 100,000 clones; less than 95% were counted once. The leading ten clones occupy approximately 0.25% of the sample. The sequencing input was T cells isolated from PBMCs. These receptors all come from a human donor in good health.

The genes are TRBV4-1 and TRBJ2-2; 10 positions match TRBD2. CDR3 size: 14 residues. With V trimmed by 6 bases and J by 4 bases, 2 bases remained unmatched. Germline V gene sequence: CDR1 MGHRA, CDR2 YSYEKL. CDR3 residues: CASRRLAGTGELFF. The CDR3 DNA reads TGCGCCAGCAGACGACTAGCGGGCACCGGGGAGCTGTTTTTT.

This clone was picked up one time. The chain combines TRBV10-2 with TRBJ2-2; 8 nucleotides match TRBD2. CDR1 WSHSY and CDR2 SAAADI come from the germline V gene. There are 14 residues in the CDR3. The V gene end was trimmed by 6 bases and the J gene end by 7 bases; junction bases not matched to a gene: 7. CDR3 coding DNA: TGCGCCAGCAGGGGACTAGTGGCGTTCGGGGAGCTGTTTTTT. It encodes CASRGLVAFGELFF.

The chain carries TRBV10-2 and TRBJ1-5; D not certain. Germline V gene data show CDR1 as WSHSY and CDR2 as SAAADI. Trimming shortened V by 4 bases and J by 7 bases, and 8 bases separated the two germline ends. This CDR3 contains 12 residues. DNA of the CDR3: TGCGCCAGCAGTGGACTTGGACAGCCCCAGCATTTT. This sequence encodes CASSGLGQPQHF.

V gene TRBV6-1 combines with J gene TRBJ2-3, with 7 positions matching TRBD1. Germline assignment: CDR1 MNHNS and CDR2 SASEGT. The J segment lost 1 base and the V segment lost 4 bases, leaving 5 bases of the junction unmatched. The CDR3 is 15 residues long. CDR3 region: CASSADRAGTDTQYF. In nucleotides, the CDR3 is TGTGCCAGCAGTGCTGACAGGGCCGGCACAGATACGCAGTATTTT.

This clone came up a few times. CDR3 nucleotides: TGTGCCAGCAGTGAAGCTCTGGGACAGACCGCTGGCTACACCTTC. It is translated as CASSEALGQTAGYTF. V is TRBV6-1 and J is TRBJ1-2; 7 nucleotides line up with TRBD1. Per germline, CDR1 MNHNS and CDR2 SASEGT. With V trimmed by 0 bases and J by 7 bases, 8 bases remained unmatched. CDR3 length: 15 residues.

This clone was observed a few times. The V gene is TRBV6-4, the J gene TRBJ2-3, with a tentative D call TRBD2 (5 bases). Germline V gene data show CDR1 as MRHNA and CDR2 as SNTAGT. V lost 0 bases and J lost 2, with 9 bases in between. The CDR3 consists of 15 residues. The CDR3: CASSDSAGSTDTQYF. The CDR3 DNA is TGTGCCAGCAGTGACTCTGCGGGTTCCACAGATACGCAGTATTTT.

This clone was seen just once. The rearrangement links TRBV7-9 to TRBJ2-7; 13 bases match TRBD2. Germline loops: CDR1 SEHNR, CDR2 FQNEAQ (reference sequence). CDR3 size: 15 residues. The V segment lost 5 bases and the J segment 6 bases; nucleotides outside the gene matches: 7. The CDR3 region is CASSTGLAGSGEQYF. For the CDR3, the DNA is TGTGCCAGCAGCACGGGACTAGCGGGGTCCGGCGAGCAGTACTTC.

CDR3 in amino acids: CASSYKAGYPGELFF. The DNA of the CDR3 is TGTGCCAGCAGTTACAAGGCAGGGTATCCCGGGGAGCTGTTTTTT. The rearrangement links TRBV6-5 to TRBJ2-2; D perhaps matches TRBD1 (5 bases). Trimming pared 2 bases from V and 6 bases from J, leaving 13 bases between. Germline V gives CDR1 MNHEY, CDR2 SVGAGI. CDR3 length equals 15 residues.

This clone came up many times. CDR3 amino acids: CASRYLQGGSYEQYF. The CDR3 nucleotides read TGTGCCAGCAGGTATCTGCAGGGAGGCTCGTACGAGCAGTACTTC. V and J are TRBV6-5 and TRBJ2-7; a possible D gene is TRBD2 (6 bases). Germline CDR1 is MNHEY and CDR2 is SVGAGI. This CDR3 is 15 amino acids long. V gave up 6 bases and J gave up 4 bases, with 19 bases separating them.

The chain joins TRBV7-9 to TRBJ1-1; possible D gene TRBD1, 5 bases. The ends were cut back, 2 bases at V and 4 bases at J, with 8 bases in the middle. The CDR3 has 13 amino acids. CDR1 and CDR2 (germline): SEHNR, FQNEAQ (reference sequence). The CDR3: CASSLRGGTEAFF. CDR3 in DNA: TGTGCCAGCAGCTTAAGGGGTGGCACTGAAGCTTTCTTT.

This chain joins TRBV7-6 and TRBJ2-1; maybe TRBD1 (5 bases). Looked up from germline, CDR1 is SGHVS and CDR2 is FNYEAQ. This CDR3 has 16 residues. V was pared by 4 bases and J by 0 bases, with 13 bases between. Here the CDR3 reads CASSWGLSSSYNEQFF. DNA for the CDR3: TGTGCCAGCAGCTGGGGCCTGTCGAGCTCCTACAATGAGCAGTTCTTC.

The gene calls are TRBV4-1 and TRBJ1-1, with D perhaps TRBD1 (5 bases). The CDR3 consists of 15 residues. Germline V gene lookup returns CDR1 MGHRA and CDR2 YSYEKL. Trimming removed 3 bases at V and 3 bases at J, with 14 bases between. The CDR3 region is CASSQSRGLDTEAFF. As DNA, the CDR3 is TGCGCCAGCAGCCAGAGTCGGGGGTTGGACACTGAAGCTTTCTTT.

CDR3 region: CASSRPLAGGPYSYNEQFF. The CDR3, as DNA: TGTGCCAGCAGTCGCCCGCTAGCGGGAGGGCCCTACTCCTACAATGAGCAGTTCTTC. This chain connects TRBV28 to TRBJ2-1; 12 positions agree with TRBD2. Germline V CDR1 and CDR2: MDHEN, SYDVKM. The length of the CDR3 is 19 residues. Losses at the gene ends were 5 bases for V and 0 bases for J; bases not matched to a gene: 11.

The chain uses TRBV28 and TRBJ1-6; 7 positions agree with TRBD1. The trim removed 4 bases at V and 6 bases at J, leaving 6 bases unmatched. CDR1 is MDHEN and CDR2 is SYDVKM in the germline V gene. The CDR3 length is 15 residues. DNA for the CDR3: TGTGCCAGCAGTTATCGGACAGGCTCTAATTCACCCCTCCACTTT. It yields the protein CASSYRTGSNSPLHF.

J is TRBJ1-3 and V is TRBV16; the match to TRBD1 covers 8 bases. The CDR3 spans 17 residues. The germline V gene has CDR1 KGHSY and CDR2 FQNENV. J gave up 0 bases and V 3 bases, and 7 bases lay outside the gene matches. The CDR3 loop is CASSHRGQDISGNTIYF. CDR3 sequence (DNA): TGTGCCAGCAGCCATAGGGGACAGGACATCTCTGGAAACACCATATATTTT. The variable domain in full, with the rest retrieved from reference TRBV16 and TRBJ1-3, is GEEVAQTPKHLVRGEGQKAKLYCAPIKGHSYVFWYQQVLKNEFKFLISFQNENVFDETGMPKERFSAKCLPNSPCSLEIQATKLEDSAVYFCASSHRGQDISGNTIYFGEGSWLTVV.

On this clone: Other nucleotide sequences from this sample produce the same CDR3. This chain connects TRBV9 to TRBJ2-4; 7 nucleotides align to TRBD1. V dropped 0 bases and J dropped 6; count of bases not matched to a gene: 3. This CDR3 contains 14 residues. In germline, CDR1 is SGDLS, CDR2 YYNGEE. The CDR3 protein is CASSVGAGGNIQYF. CDR3 coding DNA: TGTGCCAGCAGCGTAGGAGCAGGGGGAAACATTCAGTACTTC.

This clone was recorded once. The rearrangement links TRBV6-1 to TRBJ1-2; TRBD1 is a possible D gene (5 bases). The CDR3 is made up of 13 amino acids. CDR1 is MNHNS, CDR2 SASEGT, per germline. Trimming left V 4 bases short and J 6 bases short, with 12 bases between. In DNA form, the CDR3 reads TGTGCCAGCAGTGTCGTGCAGGGCGATGGCTACACCTTC. The encoded protein is CASSVVQGDGYTF.

V usage is TRBV11-3 and J usage is TRBJ2-7; 9 positions agree with TRBD1. J was trimmed by 4 bases and V by 3 bases; bases with no gene match: 4. Germline lookup yields CDR1 SGHNT and CDR2 YENEEA. The CDR3 has 14 amino acids. This CDR3 is CASSLGTGWYEQYF. In DNA, the CDR3 is TGTGCCAGCAGCTTGGGGACAGGGTGGTACGAGCAGTACTTC.

The chain carries TRBV11-3 and TRBJ1-3; no definite D call. This CDR3 is built from 16 residues. Trimming stripped 1 base from V and 3 bases from J, with 13 bases between. Germline V gene lookup returns CDR1 SGHNT and CDR2 YENEEA. The CDR3 DNA sequence: TGTGCCAGCAGCTTAGGCACGACAAGACGTGGAAACACCATATATTTT. It encodes CASSLGTTRRGNTIYF.

The rearrangement joins TRBV2 to TRBJ1-1; possibly TRBD1 for D (5 bases). From germline, CDR1 is SNHLY and CDR2 FYNNEI. V lost 10 bases to trimming and J lost 5 bases, with 20 bases between them. The CDR3 consists of 14 residues. This CDR3 is CAKNVVGGRTEAFF. CDR3 DNA: TGTGCCAAAAATGTCGTCGGGGGTAGGACTGAAGCTTTCTTT. The full variable domain, in which reference TRBV2 and TRBJ1-1 provide the parts outside the CDR3, is EPEVTQTPSHQVTQMGQEVILRCVPISNHLYFYWYRQILGQKVEFLVSFYNNEISEKSEIFDDQFSVERPDGSNFTLKIRSTKLEDSAMYFCAKNVVGGRTEAFFGQGTRLTVV.

The V gene is TRBV28, the J gene TRBJ1-1; D may be TRBD1 (5 bases). Trimming removed 6 bases from V and 5 bases from J, with 16 bases in between. CDR1 MDHEN and CDR2 SYDVKM come from the germline V gene. The CDR3 spans 14 residues. CDR3: CASRGTLLGTEAFF. CDR3 bases: TGTGCCAGCAGGGGGACTCTTTTGGGAACTGAAGCTTTCTTT.

The chain recombines TRBV5-6 with TRBJ1-5; D is uncertain. The CDR3 has 15 residues. The V end was cut by 1 base, the J end by 4 bases, with 12 bases between. Germline CDR1 SGHDT, CDR2 YYEEEE. CDR3: CASSLLSAANQPQHF. Here the CDR3 DNA reads TGTGCCAGCAGCTTGTTATCTGCGGCAAATCAGCCCCAGCATTTT. Drawing the rest from reference TRBV5-6 and TRBJ1-5, the complete variable domain is DAGVTQSPTHLIKTRGQQVTLRCSPKSGHDTVSWYQQALGQGPQFIFQYYEEEERQRGNFPDRFSGHQFPNYSSELNVNALLLGDSALYLCASSLLSAANQPQHFGDGTRLSIL.

The chain joins TRBV5-4 to TRBJ2-5; TRBD2 aligns across 8 bases. Germline V gene sequence: CDR1 SGHNT, CDR2 YYREEE (reference sequence). CDR3 length equals 15 residues. The V segment lost 3 bases and the J segment 4 bases; nucleotides outside the gene matches: 8. The CDR3 bases are TGTGCCAGCAGCTCCTCCGGGGGGGCCCCAGAGACCCAGTACTTC. This translates into CASSSSGGAPETQYF.

The chain links TRBV30 to TRBJ1-3, with D possibly matching TRBD1 (5 bases). The V gene's germline CDR1 is GTSNPN and CDR2 SVGIG (reference sequence). V dropped 0 bases and J dropped 6 bases, with 12 bases sitting between them. The CDR3 contains 14 residues. The CDR3 is CAWSVGGSENTIYF. CDR3 nucleotide sequence: TGTGCCTGGAGTGTCGGGGGGAGCGAAAACACCATATATTTT.